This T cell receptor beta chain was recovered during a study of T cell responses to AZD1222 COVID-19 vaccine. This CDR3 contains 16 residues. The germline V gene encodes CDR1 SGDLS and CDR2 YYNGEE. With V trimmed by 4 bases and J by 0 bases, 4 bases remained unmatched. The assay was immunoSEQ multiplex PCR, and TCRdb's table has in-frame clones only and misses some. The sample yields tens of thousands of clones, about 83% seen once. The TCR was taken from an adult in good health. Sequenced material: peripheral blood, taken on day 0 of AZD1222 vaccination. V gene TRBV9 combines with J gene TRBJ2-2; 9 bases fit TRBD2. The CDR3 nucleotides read TGTGCCAGCAGCCCTCGACTAGCGGCGAACACCGGGGAGCTGTTTTTT. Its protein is CASSPRLAANTGELFF.